Listed here is a single T cell receptor (beta chain). Its antigen is currently unknown. The data derive from a study of identifying expanded T cells in peripheral blood. The CDR3 is 15 residues long. Clones were sequenced by immunoSEQ multiplex PCR, and TCRdb holds only the in-frame ones, with some missing. The sample lists under 110,000 clones, roughly nine tenths seen once, with 17% in the top ten. Study-level findings and limits: Variance in clone template counts between approximately two-week samples significantly increased with total template count across all healthy donors. Technical replicates showed around 1.2 changed clones; two weeks 15 to 20; four weeks 19.

During the collection period, no donor immune events like infections were recorded. This receptor was obtained from a person between 18 and 69 years old in good health. The chain employs TRBV21-1 and TRBJ2-7; the DNA was not used to check the table's D call, TRBD1. TRBV21-1 is flagged as a pseudogene. Sequenced input: blood. This CDR3 is CASSKAKGGLYEQYF. In DNA form, the CDR3 reads TGTGCCAGCAGCAAAGCGAAAGGGGGCTTGTACGAGCAGTACTTC.